Shown below are 31 T cell receptor beta chains from a single sample sequenced in a study of cytomegalovirus exposure and HLA in healthy donors. The PCR ran on 60 Vbeta and 13 Jbeta primers. Data came from immunoSEQ multiplex PCR; TCRdb stores just in-frame clones and leaves some out. This sample's clone table lists around 70,000 clones. The sample consisted of PBMCs. These receptor sequences come from a female donor in good health and CMV-seropositive.

The chain combines TRBV18 with TRBJ1-2; TRBD1 might be the D (6 bases). The V and J ends lost 1 base and 1 base respectively, with 10 bases between them. From germline, CDR1 is KGHSH and CDR2 LQKENI. The CDR3 consists of 15 residues. The CDR3 loop reads CASSPLRTDNYGYTF. The CDR3 DNA follows: TGTGCCAGCTCACCACTGAGGACAGATAACTATGGCTACACCTTC. Combining the CDR3 with reference TRBV18 and TRBJ1-2 gives the whole variable domain NAGVMQNPRHLVRRRGQEARLRCSPMKGHSHVYWYRQLPEEGLKFMVYLQKENIIDESGMPKERFSAEFPKEGPSILRIQQVVRGDSAAYFCASSPLRTDNYGYTFGSGTRLTVV.

This chain uses TRBV28 with TRBJ1-2, with 8 bases matching TRBD1. This CDR3 contains 15 residues. Germline V gene sequence: CDR1 MDHEN, CDR2 SYDVKM. V dropped 8 bases and J dropped 5; count of bases not matched to a gene: 13. CDR3 sequence: CASGTGGGMGYGYTF. In DNA, the CDR3 is TGTGCCAGCGGGACAGGAGGTGGGATGGGATATGGCTACACCTTC.

The rearrangement joins TRBV9 to TRBJ2-3, with TRBD2 matching 8 bases. Germline-derived CDR1 and CDR2 are SGDLS and YYNGEE. Trimming cost V 0 bases and J 5 bases; bases outside gene matches: 5. The CDR3 is 15 amino acids. CDR3 sequence: CASSVVTGGLDTQYF. Here the CDR3 DNA reads TGTGCCAGCAGCGTAGTGACGGGAGGGCTAGATACGCAGTATTTT.

The chain links TRBV28 to TRBJ2-3; tentative D call: TRBD1 (6 bases). V was clipped by 5 bases and J by 1 base, with 13 bases between them. The germline V gene has CDR1 MDHEN and CDR2 SYDVKM. There are 15 residues in the CDR3. CDR3 protein: CASSPIWGRTDTQYF. CDR3 DNA: TGTGCCAGCAGTCCCATTTGGGGGCGCACAGATACGCAGTATTTT.

The genes are TRBV29-1 and TRBJ2-7; 9 bases match TRBD1. Germline V gene sequence: CDR1 SQVTM, CDR2 ANQGSEA. This CDR3 spans 14 amino acids. With V trimmed by 0 bases and J by 2 bases, 2 bases remained unmatched. Written as DNA, the CDR3 is TGCAGCGTTGAAGACCGGGACAGGGCCTACGAGCAGTACTTC. Translation: CSVEDRDRAYEQYF.

As DNA, the CDR3 is TGTGCCAGCAGACGGGACAGGGACACTGAAGCTTTCTTT. Encoded protein: CASRRDRDTEAFF. This chain joins TRBV2 and TRBJ1-1; 9 bases agree with TRBD1. The CDR3 is 13 amino acids. V lost 6 bases to trimming and J lost 3 bases; unmatched junction nucleotides: 2. The germline CDR1 and CDR2 sequences are SNHLY and FYNNEI.

The chain recombines TRBV6-5 with TRBJ1-2, with TRBD1 matching over 10 bases. Losses at the gene ends were 6 bases for V and 5 bases for J; bases not matched to a gene: 9. This CDR3 comprises 15 residues. Germline CDR1 is MNHEY and CDR2 is SVGAGI. The CDR3 nucleotides read TGTGCCAGCAGACCGGGACAGGGGTCCCGGTATGGCTACACCTTC. Residues: CASRPGQGSRYGYTF.

The DNA for the CDR3 is TGTGCCAGTAGTATGGGGACAGGGAAGGCCTACGAGCAGTACTTC. It translates to CASSMGTGKAYEQYF. V usage is TRBV19 and J usage is TRBJ2-7, with 9 bases fitting TRBD1. Trimming removed 3 bases from V and 2 bases from J; junction bases left unmatched: 5. The CDR3 spans 15 residues. Germline loops: CDR1 LNHDA, CDR2 SQIVND (reference sequence).

The chain links TRBV11-2 to TRBJ2-7; 10 bases align to TRBD1. This CDR3 region has 16 residues. Germline V CDR1 and CDR2: SGHAT, FQNNGV. Germline trimming cut 1 base from V and 2 bases from J; bases unmatched to any gene: 5. The CDR3 DNA is TGTGCCAGCAGCTTAGGGGACAGGGGTTGGACCTACGAGCAGTACTTC. Translation: CASSLGDRGWTYEQYF. Filled out from reference TRBV11-2 and TRBJ2-7, the complete variable domain reads EAGVAQSPRYKIIEKRQSVAFWCNPISGHATLYWYQQILGQGPKLLIQFQNNGVVDDSQLPKDRFSAERLKGVDSTLKIQPAKLEDSAVYLCASSLGDRGWTYEQYFGPGTRLTVT.

The chain has TRBV19 and TRBJ2-3, with 10 bases matching TRBD2. The CDR3 contains 14 residues. Looked up from germline, CDR1 is LNHDA and CDR2 is SQIVND (reference sequence). The CDR3 region is CAGVEREGGDTQYF. The DNA for the CDR3 is TGTGCTGGGGTCGAGCGGGAGGGGGGAGATACGCAGTATTTT.

The V call is TRBV5-1, the J call TRBJ2-5, with D possibly TRBD1 on 6 matching bases. Per germline, CDR1 SGHRS and CDR2 YFSETQ. CDR3 length: 16 residues. Trimming left V 1 base short and J 1 base short, with 14 bases between. CDR3 residues: CASSLYAGVGQETQYF. CDR3 nucleotide sequence: TGCGCCAGCAGCTTGTACGCAGGGGTGGGCCAAGAGACCCAGTACTTC.

V is TRBV9 and J is TRBJ1-5, with TRBD1 matching 11 bases. CDR1 and CDR2 from the germline V gene are SGDLS and YYNGEE. The CDR3 loop spans 16 amino acids. The V gene end was trimmed by 3 bases and the J gene end by 2 bases; junction bases not matched to a gene: 4. CDR3 sequence reads: CASSAGQGAGNQPQHF. The CDR3, as DNA: TGTGCCAGCAGCGCCGGACAGGGGGCAGGCAATCAGCCCCAGCATTTT.

This chain links TRBV4-3 with TRBJ1-1, with no clear D. The CDR3 loop spans 16 amino acids. V lost 3 bases and J 4 bases, leaving 18 bases between the germline ends. Per germline, CDR1 LGHNA and CDR2 YSLEER. CDR3 loop: CASSHLIPGGGTEAFF. The DNA of the CDR3 is TGCGCCAGCAGCCACCTCATACCCGGCGGCGGCACTGAAGCTTTCTTT.

About this clone: Germline and junction disagree at one end, which may indicate a read error. The chain links TRBV7-7 to TRBJ2-3, with D perhaps matching TRBD1 or TRBD2 (6 bases each). Germline CDR1 is SSHAT and CDR2 is FNYEAQ (reference sequence). The CDR3 runs to 14 residues. Here the CDR3 DNA reads TGTGCTAGCAGCTTAGGAGGGGGAAGAGATACGCAGTATTTT. Translated: CASSLGGGRDTQYF.

The chain employs TRBV7-9 and TRBJ2-7; D is possibly TRBD1 (6 bases). V lost 6 bases and J 1 base, leaving 13 bases between the germline ends. The CDR3 is made up of 14 amino acids. Germline V gene data show CDR1 as SEHNR and CDR2 as FQNEAQ (reference sequence). This chain's CDR3 is CASRPPGQSYEQYF. The CDR3 DNA sequence: TGTGCCAGCAGGCCGCCGGGACAATCCTACGAGCAGTACTTC.

This chain links TRBV28 with TRBJ2-6; possibly TRBD1 for D (6 bases). V dropped 6 bases and J dropped 2 bases, with 11 bases sitting between them. Germline assignment: CDR1 MDHEN and CDR2 SYDVKM. This CDR3 contains 15 residues. The CDR3 spells CASSYRVTGANVLTF. DNA of the CDR3: TGTGCCAGCAGCTACAGGGTGACTGGGGCCAACGTCCTGACTTTC. The whole variable domain, remainder taken from reference TRBV28 and TRBJ2-6, is DVKVTQSSRYLVKRTGEKVFLECVQDMDHENMFWYRQDPGLGLRLIYFSYDVKMKEKGDIPEGYSVSREKKERFSLILESASTNQTSMYLCASSYRVTGANVLTFGAGSRLTVL.

V gene TRBV28 combines with J gene TRBJ2-1; TRBD1 might be the D (5 bases). V was trimmed by 4 bases and J by 5 bases, leaving 15 bases between them. CDR1 and CDR2 from the germline V gene are MDHEN and SYDVKM. This CDR3 contains 15 residues. CDR3 residues: CASSSYRPTDNEQFF. CDR3 in DNA: TGTGCCAGCAGTTCCTACAGGCCTACAGACAATGAGCAGTTCTTC.

The CDR3 nucleotides are TGTGCCAGCAGTTTATTAGGAGGATTTCAGCCCCAGCATTTT. Protein sequence: CASSLLGGFQPQHF. The chain recombines TRBV28 with TRBJ1-5; D remains ambiguous. Germline V gene data show CDR1 as MDHEN and CDR2 as SYDVKM. The CDR3 loop spans 14 amino acids. Trimming stripped 1 base from V and 6 bases from J, with 10 bases between. The whole variable domain, filled in from reference TRBV28 and TRBJ1-5, reads DVKVTQSSRYLVKRTGEKVFLECVQDMDHENMFWYRQDPGLGLRLIYFSYDVKMKEKGDIPEGYSVSREKKERFSLILESASTNQTSMYLCASSLLGGFQPQHFGDGTRLSIL.

V gene TRBV9 combines with J gene TRBJ2-1; 9 nucleotides agree with TRBD2. Trimming removed 4 bases from V and 5 bases from J; junction bases left unmatched: 7. From germline, CDR1 is SGDLS and CDR2 YYNGEE. The CDR3 contains 15 residues. The CDR3 DNA sequence: TGTGCCAGCAGCTCATATAGCGGGGGTGACAATGAGCAGTTCTTC. Protein sequence: CASSSYSGGDNEQFF. The entire variable domain, with the rest obtained from reference TRBV9 and TRBJ2-1, is as follows: DSGVTQTPKHLITATGQRVTLRCSPRSGDLSVYWYQQSLDQGLQFLIQYYNGEERAKGNILERFSAQQFPDLHSELNLSSLELGDSALYFCASSSYSGGDNEQFFGPGTRLTVL.

The V gene is TRBV19, the J gene TRBJ2-7, with a tentative D call TRBD1 (6 bases). This CDR3 spans 14 amino acids. Germline V gives CDR1 LNHDA, CDR2 SQIVND (reference sequence). The V end was cut by 6 bases, the J end by 6 bases, with 18 bases between. DNA of the CDR3: TGTGCCAGTAGACCATTGGGGACAACGACCGAGCAGTACTTC. Its protein product is CASRPLGTTTEQYF.

The V and J genes are TRBV18 and TRBJ2-1; 7 bases are a match to TRBD1. Germline CDR1 and CDR2: KGHSH and LQKENI. J was trimmed by 7 bases and V by 4 bases; bases with no gene match: 13. The CDR3 covers 16 residues. CDR3 region: CASSRQGSRGRNEQFF. The CDR3 DNA is TGTGCCAGCTCACGACAGGGCTCCCGAGGTAGGAATGAGCAGTTCTTC. Combining the CDR3 with reference TRBV18 and TRBJ2-1 gives the whole variable domain NAGVMQNPRHLVRRRGQEARLRCSPMKGHSHVYWYRQLPEEGLKFMVYLQKENIIDESGMPKERFSAEFPKEGPSILRIQQVVRGDSAAYFCASSRQGSRGRNEQFFGPGTRLTVL.

The V and J genes are TRBV28 and TRBJ2-3, with 9 bases fitting TRBD1. There are 15 residues in the CDR3. From germline, CDR1 is MDHEN and CDR2 SYDVKM. V dropped 5 bases and J dropped 1; count of bases not matched to a gene: 4. This CDR3 reads CASSGQGKGTDTQYF. The CDR3 DNA follows: TGTGCCAGCAGTGGACAGGGGAAGGGCACAGATACGCAGTATTTT.

V gene TRBV4-1 combines with J gene TRBJ1-5; D is uncertain. V was cut by 2 bases and J by 5 bases, with 16 bases left in between. There are 16 residues in the CDR3. The germline V gene has CDR1 MGHRA and CDR2 YSYEKL. The CDR3 nucleotides read TGCGCCAGCAGCCAATTCCCTCCCCTAGGATATCAGCCCCAGCATTTT. It yields the protein CASSQFPPLGYQPQHF.

V and J are TRBV6-1 and TRBJ2-3, with D possibly being TRBD1 (5 bases). The CDR3 is 13 residues long. Deletions cut 7 bases from V and 3 bases from J, with 11 bases between. Germline CDR1 and CDR2: MNHNS and SASEGT. This CDR3 is CASKGHRTDTQYF. CDR3 DNA sequence: TGTGCCAGCAAAGGACATAGAACAGATACGCAGTATTTT.

The rearrangement joins TRBV29-1 to TRBJ1-2; D uncertain. Germline CDR1 SQVTM, CDR2 ANQGSEA. With 3 bases removed from V and 6 bases from J, the gap between germline ends came to 14 bases. The CDR3 totals 13 residues. This CDR3 is CSVDWETADGYTF. DNA of the CDR3: TGCAGCGTTGATTGGGAGACCGCGGATGGCTACACCTTC.

CDR3 protein: CASIKTGTGSYEQYF. In DNA form, the CDR3 reads TGTGCCAGCATCAAAACCGGGACAGGGTCCTACGAGCAGTACTTC. This chain links TRBV6-5 with TRBJ2-7; TRBD1 matches at 9 bases. This CDR3 has 15 residues. Germline CDR1 and CDR2: MNHEY and SVGAGI. V lost 7 bases and J lost 1; bases outside the gene matches: 8.

This chain joins TRBV7-9 and TRBJ2-7, with D perhaps TRBD1 (6 bases). Per germline, CDR1 SEHNR and CDR2 FQNEAQ (reference sequence). V was cut by 5 bases and J by 5 bases, with 16 bases left in between. The CDR3 runs 14 residues. The CDR3 coding sequence is TGTGCCAGCAGCCCAACAGGGATAAAAAACGAGCAGTACTTC. Its protein is CASSPTGIKNEQYF.

The chain recombines TRBV6-1 with TRBJ1-2; TRBD1 agrees at 11 bases. From germline, CDR1 is MNHNS and CDR2 SASEGT. The CDR3 consists of 14 residues. J gave up 4 bases and V 6 bases, and 4 bases lay outside the gene matches. CDR3 coding DNA: TGTGCCAGCAGCGCGGGACAGGGGGTCTATGGCTACACCTTC. It specifies CASSAGQGVYGYTF.

Of note for this clone: A junction end diverges from the germline sequence, so it may reflect a read error. This chain connects TRBV28 to TRBJ2-7; 10 bases line up with TRBD2. Germline CDR1 is MDHEN and CDR2 is SYDVKM. The CDR3 runs to 13 residues. CDR3 DNA: TGTGCCAGCAGTTACACCTCACTAGCGGGGCGAACTTTC. It translates to CASSYTSLAGRTF.

This chain joins TRBV28 and TRBJ2-7, with 9 positions matching TRBD2. The J segment lost 3 bases and the V segment lost 2 bases, leaving 5 bases of the junction unmatched. Per germline, CDR1 MDHEN and CDR2 SYDVKM. There are 15 residues in the CDR3. The CDR3, as DNA: TGTGCCAGCAGTTTAATGACTAGCGGACTCTACGAGCAGTACTTC. Translating it yields CASSLMTSGLYEQYF.

The chain joins TRBV28 to TRBJ2-7; 12 nucleotides align to TRBD2. The V and J ends lost 5 bases and 4 bases, in that order; junction bases with no gene match: 3. This CDR3 has 14 residues. Germline assignment: CDR1 MDHEN and CDR2 SYDVKM. This CDR3 reads CASSPGTSGYEQYF. CDR3 coding DNA: TGTGCCAGCAGTCCGGGGACTAGCGGGTACGAGCAGTACTTC.